A selection of T cell receptor beta chains follows, all from one sample in a study of blood T cell repertoires in COVID-19. Sequencing was performed with immunoSEQ multiplex PCR; in TCRdb, only in-frame clones are kept and a portion is missing. The table includes roughly 330,000 clones, more than 75% detected once. Sequencing was done on a sample of PBMCs or T cells enriched from blood (not recorded which). These receptors originate from a woman in her 30s who had recovered from COVID-19. CDR3s include the opening cysteine and the closing phenylalanine or tryptophan. A D gene is named only where the DNA matches it firmly. Expanded clones are given a class, and other clones once, few, many or no size at all.

d_gene,j_gene,abundance,v_gene,CDR3aa,CDR3nt
TRBD2,TRBJ2-3,NA,TRBV10-3,CAISESTSGGPDTQYF,TGTGCCATCAGTGAGTCGACTAGCGGGGGCCCAGATACGCAGTATTTT
TRBD1,TRBJ1-2,NA,TRBV29-1,CSVEVGQGSYGYTF,TGCAGCGTTGAAGTAGGACAGGGCTCCTATGGCTACACCTTC
TRBD1,TRBJ1-1,NA,TRBV10-1,CASSAGTGVAEAFF,TGCGCCAGCAGTGCCGGGACAGGGGTCGCTGAAGCTTTCTTT
NA,TRBJ1-5,NA,TRBV28,CASSPPRGLNQPQHF,TGTGCCAGCAGCCCCCCCCGAGGTCTCAATCAGCCCCAGCATTTT
TRBD2,TRBJ2-5,NA,TRBV6-2/TRBV6-3,CASSGWTSGGVQETQYF,TGTGCCAGCAGTGGGTGGACTAGCGGGGGGGTCCAAGAGACCCAGTACTTC
TRBD1,TRBJ1-2,NA,TRBV6-4,CASSDGTGNYGYTF,TGTGCCAGCAGTGACGGGACAGGGAACTATGGCTACACCTTC
NA,TRBJ1-4,NA,TRBV28,CASSLSVGGYEKLFF,TGTGCCAGCAGTTTATCGGTTGGAGGTTATGAAAAACTGTTTTTT
TRBD1,TRBJ1-4,NA,TRBV5-3,CARSPSQGAWEKLFF,TGTGCCAGAAGCCCCTCACAGGGGGCTTGGGAAAAACTGTTTTTT
TRBD2,TRBJ2-3,NA,TRBV27,CASRRGGPPDTQYF,TGTGCCAGCAGACGGGGGGGCCCGCCAGATACGCAGTATTTT
NA,TRBJ2-2,NA,TRBV7-9,CASSQTQVYTGELFF,TGTGCCAGCAGCCAAACGCAGGTGTACACCGGGGAGCTGTTTTTT
TRBD1,TRBJ2-2,few,TRBV3-1/TRBV3-2,CASSQDRDRGYRELFF,TGTGCCAGCAGCCAAGACCGTGACAGGGGCTATCGGGAGCTGTTTTTT
NA,TRBJ1-4,NA,TRBV5-1,CASSAPVGGLVEKLFF,TGCGCCAGCAGCGCACCAGTGGGGGGGCTGGTTGAAAAACTGTTTTTT
TRBD1,TRBJ1-2,NA,TRBV9,CASSAYTGTDHYGYTF,TGTGCCAGCAGCGCCTACACTGGGACAGACCACTATGGCTACACCTTC
NA,TRBJ1-1,NA,TRBV30,CAWIDKTGFTEAFF,TGTGCCTGGATAGACAAGACCGGCTTCACTGAAGCTTTCTTT
TRBD1,TRBJ2-7,NA,TRBV6-5,CASRQGAPYEQYF,TGTGCCAGCCGACAGGGGGCCCCCTACGAGCAGTACTTC
NA,TRBJ1-3,once,TRBV7-8,CASSLSGFGNTIYF,TGTGCCAGCAGCTTATCGGGGTTCGGAAACACCATATATTTT